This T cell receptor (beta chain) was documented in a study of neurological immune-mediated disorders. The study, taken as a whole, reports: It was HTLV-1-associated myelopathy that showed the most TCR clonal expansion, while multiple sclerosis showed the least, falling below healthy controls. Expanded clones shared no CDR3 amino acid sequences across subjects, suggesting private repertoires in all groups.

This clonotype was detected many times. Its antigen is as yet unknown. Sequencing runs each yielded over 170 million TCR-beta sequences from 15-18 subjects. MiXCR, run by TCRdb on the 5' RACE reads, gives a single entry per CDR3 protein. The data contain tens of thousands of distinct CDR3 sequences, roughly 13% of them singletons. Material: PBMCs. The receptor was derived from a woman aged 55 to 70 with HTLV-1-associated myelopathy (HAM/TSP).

CDR3 sequence reads: CAISGGQGVTGANVLTF. CDR3 DNA: TGTGCCATCAGTGGGGGACAGGGGGTAACTGGGGCCAACGTCCTGACTTTC. The chain carries TRBV10-3 and TRBJ2-6, with 11 bases lining up with TRBD1. V gave up 4 bases and J gave up 2 bases; unmatched junction bases: 4. Germline V gene sequence: CDR1 ENHRY, CDR2 SYGVKD. The CDR3 is 17 amino acids.